This paragraph covers one TCR beta chain sequence. What it binds is not known. Measured with immunoSEQ multiplex PCR; TCRdb has only the in-frame clones, and not every one. The sample lists 95,000 to 150,000 clones; 92% were seen once. The data derive from a study of T cell responses to AZD1222 COVID-19 vaccine. On the study more broadly: Pooled together were second doses at about 4 or about 12 weeks.

Trimming removed 3 bases from V and 2 bases from J, with 13 bases in between. The length of the CDR3 is 15 residues. Looked up from germline, CDR1 is LNHDA and CDR2 is SQIVND (reference sequence). Study outcomes and limitations: Receipt of two AZD1222 doses was followed by a rise in Spike-specific TCR breadth and depth. Along spike, vaccine-associated CD4 TCRs were found throughout, with dominance at 160-218 and 743-854.

The specimen comprised peripheral blood, sampled on day 0 of AZD1222 vaccination. The TCR was taken from an adult in good health. This chain joins TRBV19 and TRBJ2-5; D might be TRBD1 or TRBD2, each matching 5 bases. The DNA of the CDR3 is TGTGCCAGTAGTATCCAGGGTCCGGGGCAAGAGACCCAGTACTTC. Residues: CASSIQGPGQETQYF.